The TCR beta chain described here comes from a study of identifying expanded T cells in peripheral blood. Study conclusions and caveats: Clone count variance between roughly 2-week samples rose with total template count. Over two and four weeks, about 15 and 19 clones changed, versus around 1.2 between replicates.

Germline V gene data show CDR1 as SEHNR and CDR2 as FQNEAQ (reference sequence). V lost 1 base and J 4 bases, leaving 12 bases between the germline ends. CDR3 size: 15 residues. Healthy donors had no documented immune events, such as infections, while sampled. The protocol was immunoSEQ multiplex PCR, while the TCRdb copy is restricted to in-frame clones and leaves out a portion. The data show 50,000 to 75,000 clones, about four fifths seen once. As for this clone: Its cognate antigen is unknown.

The sequencing input was blood. The source is a person aged 18 to 75 in good health. This chain joins TRBV7-9 and TRBJ2-3; D unclear. The CDR3 sequence: CASSLGTAFPDTQYF. For the CDR3, the DNA is TGTGCCAGCAGCTTAGGAACGGCCTTCCCAGATACGCAGTATTTT.